The sequence of this T cell receptor beta chain was determined in a study of blood T cell repertoires in COVID-19. Study background: In each case, the material was cDNA or gDNA derived from T cells, B-cell-depleted T cells, or PBMCs.

Data came from immunoSEQ multiplex PCR; TCRdb stores just in-frame clones and leaves some out. Among tens of thousands of clones, approximately 89% were seen once, and the ten largest hold 44%. The length of the CDR3 is 11 residues. Trimming shortened V by 6 bases and J by 4 bases, and 7 bases separated the two germline ends. CDR1 is SNHLY, CDR2 FYNNEI, per germline. This TCR derives from a human donor in a cohort sampled during active COVID-19. The chain links TRBV2 to TRBJ2-7; D is unclear. The specimen was peripheral blood. This CDR3 reads CASRLSYEQYF. The CDR3 coding sequence is TGTGCCAGCAGGCTCAGTTACGAGCAGTACTTC.